This T cell receptor (beta chain) appears in the sequencing data of a study of T cells in Graves' hyperthyroidism and ophthalmopathy. Regions amplified from RNA transcripts were the TCR beta CDR3 regions. The HTBI primer set drove a first-round RT-PCR of the TCR CDR3. TCRdb reprocessed the multiplex PCR reads with MiXCR, giving one entry per CDR3 protein. This table holds about 600,000 distinct CDR3 sequences, 11% to 15% found once. At least 3 on the Clinical Activity Score was recorded for ophthalmopathy patients, who also had NOSPECS grade at least 4 and duration under 3 months. Not enrolled were patients with uncontrolled infection, other autoimmune disease, pregnancy or lactation. Out of 10 ml of fresh peripheral blood came the PBMCs. This clonotype has at least ten counts. The sequencing sample was made of blood. The receptor was isolated from a woman aged 18-29 years with Graves' ophthalmopathy.

CDR3: CASSQVGGSYEQYF. CDR3 nucleotide sequence: TGCGCCAGCAGCCAAGTTGGGGGCTCCTACGAGCAGTACTTC. The V and J genes are TRBV4-1 and TRBJ2-7; either TRBD1 or TRBD2 may fit D (5 bases each). V was clipped by 1 base and J by 0 bases, with 7 bases between them. CDR1 and CDR2 (germline): MGHRA, YSYEKL. This CDR3 contains 14 residues.